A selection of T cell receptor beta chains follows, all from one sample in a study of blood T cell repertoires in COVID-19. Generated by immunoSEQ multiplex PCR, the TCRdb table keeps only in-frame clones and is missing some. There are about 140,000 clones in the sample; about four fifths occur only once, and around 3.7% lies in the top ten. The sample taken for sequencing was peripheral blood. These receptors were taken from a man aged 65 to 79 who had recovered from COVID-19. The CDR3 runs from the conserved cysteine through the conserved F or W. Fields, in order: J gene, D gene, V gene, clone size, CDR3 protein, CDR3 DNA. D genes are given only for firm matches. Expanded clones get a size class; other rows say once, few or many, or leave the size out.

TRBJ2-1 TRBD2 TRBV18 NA CASSPLLAGGLGEQFF TGTGCCAGCTCACCCCTACTAGCGGGAGGACTAGGTGAGCAGTTCTTC
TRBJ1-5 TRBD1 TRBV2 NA CASMRDRGNQPQHF TGTGCCAGCATGCGGGACAGGGGCAATCAGCCCCAGCATTTT
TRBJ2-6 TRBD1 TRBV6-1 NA CASSGGTGDSGANVLTF TGTGCCAGCAGTGGCGGGACAGGGGACTCTGGGGCCAACGTCCTGACTTTC
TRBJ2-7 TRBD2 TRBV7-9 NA CASSLSPSGGSYEQYF TGTGCCAGCAGCTTATCACCTAGCGGGGGCTCCTACGAGCAGTACTTC
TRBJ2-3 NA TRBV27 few CASSFGHPSTDTQYF TGTGCCAGCAGTTTTGGGCACCCTAGCACAGATACGCAGTATTTT
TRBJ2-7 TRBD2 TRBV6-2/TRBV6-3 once CASSLQTSALPYEQYF TGTGCCAGCAGTCTTCAGACTAGCGCCCTCCCCTACGAGCAGTACTTC
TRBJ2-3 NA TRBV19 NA CASSKRDTQYF TGTGCCAGTAGTAAGAGGGATACGCAGTATTTT
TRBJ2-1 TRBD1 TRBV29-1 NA CSVDLMTGDPYNEQFF TGCAGCGTCGACCTCATGACAGGGGACCCCTACAATGAGCAGTTCTTC
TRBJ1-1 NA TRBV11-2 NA CASSLAKMNTEAFF TGTGCCAGCAGCTTAGCCAAAATGAACACTGAAGCTTTCTTT
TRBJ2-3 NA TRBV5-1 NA CASTVVQGGDTQYF TGCGCCAGCACTGTGGTACAGGGTGGAGATACGCAGTATTTT
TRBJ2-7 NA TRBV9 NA CASSVGVGQPYEQYF TGTGCCAGCAGCGTAGGAGTAGGACAACCCTACGAGCAGTACTTC
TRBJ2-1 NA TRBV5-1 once CASSTGQEQFF TGCGCCAGCAGCACCGGACAGGAGCAGTTCTTC
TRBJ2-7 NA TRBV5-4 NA CASSLASSYEQYF TGTGCCAGCAGCTTGGCCTCCTCCTACGAGCAGTACTTC
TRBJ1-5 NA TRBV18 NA CASSPAGLGQPQHF TGTGCCAGCTCACCAGCGGGGTTGGGGCAGCCCCAGCATTTT
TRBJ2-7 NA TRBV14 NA CASSQAGQSAYEQYF TGTGCCAGCAGCCAAGCTGGGCAGTCGGCTTACGAGCAGTACTTC